These 31 T cell receptor beta chains originate from one sample sequenced in a study of shared clonotypes between healthy human individuals. Produced via immunoSEQ multiplex PCR; TCRdb's table is partial and in-frame only. The table lists around 690,000 clones, 90% of them singletons, with 34% in the top ten. The source material was memory CD8+ T cells from PBMCs. Subset reported: CD45RO+ cells pooled with CCR7-negative TemRA cells. These receptors all come from a man between 18 and 29 years old in good health. Some clones in this sample may be carry-over from other donors' samples.

The V and J genes are TRBV9 and TRBJ2-3; D might be TRBD2 (6 bases). The CDR3 has 20 amino acids. Between the trimmed V and J ends, which lost 4 bases and 0 bases, there was a span of 27 bases. Germline V gene lookup returns CDR1 SGDLS and CDR2 YYNGEE. In nucleotides, the CDR3 is TGTGCCAGCAGCTCCCCAATCGGAGTAGCGGAATTCACTAGCACAGATACGCAGTATTTT. Translating it yields CASSSPIGVAEFTSTDTQYF.

This chain links TRBV21-1 with TRBJ2-4; the DNA was not compared with TRBD2, the D call given in the table. TRBV21-1 is deemed a pseudogene. The CDR3 is made up of 16 amino acids. CDR3 sequence: CASSKTGGATKNIQYF. CDR3 nucleotide sequence: TGTGCCAGCAGTAAGACGGGGGGCGCTACCAAAAACATTCAGTACTTC.

The chain links TRBV28 to TRBJ2-7, with 8 bases fitting TRBD1. V gave up 2 bases and J gave up 7 bases; unmatched junction bases: 7. Germline values: CDR1 MDHEN, CDR2 SYDVKM. The CDR3 is made up of 14 amino acids. The CDR3, as DNA: TGTGCCAGCAGTTTACCTGGGACAGGTGGGGAGCAGTACTTC. Translating gives CASSLPGTGGEQYF.

The chain's CDR3 is CASSSAGNEQYF. The CDR3 DNA reads TGTGCCAGCAGTTCCGCAGGGAACGAGCAGTACTTC. This chain uses TRBV27 with TRBJ2-7, with a tentative D call TRBD1 (5 bases). The V and J ends lost 4 bases and 5 bases respectively, with 9 bases between them. Germline values: CDR1 MNHEY, CDR2 SMNVEV (reference sequence). There are 12 residues in the CDR3.

The chain uses TRBV9 and TRBJ2-1; 16 bases fit TRBD2. The length of the CDR3 is 18 residues. V trimming: 4 bases; J trimming: 2 bases; junction bases outside the gene matches: 6. Germline-derived CDR1 and CDR2 are SGDLS and YYNGEE. The CDR3 nucleotides are TGTGCCAGCAGCATAAGTGGGACTAGCGGGAGGGCCTACAATGAGCAGTTCTTC. This gives the protein CASSISGTSGRAYNEQFF. Using reference TRBV9 and TRBJ2-1 for the parts outside the CDR3, the full variable domain is DSGVTQTPKHLITATGQRVTLRCSPRSGDLSVYWYQQSLDQGLQFLIQYYNGEERAKGNILERFSAQQFPDLHSELNLSSLELGDSALYFCASSISGTSGRAYNEQFFGPGTRLTVL.

This clone was detected once. This chain joins TRBV7-6 and TRBJ2-3; the D is unclear. Trimming shortened V by 4 bases and J by 4 bases, and 3 bases separated the two germline ends. Germline V CDR1 and CDR2: SGHVS, FNYEAQ. The CDR3 spans 11 residues. The CDR3 DNA follows: TGTGCCAGCAGCTCCTCAGATACGCAGTATTTT. Encoded protein: CASSSSDTQYF.

The chain couples TRBV25-1 to TRBJ1-2; perhaps TRBD1 as D (6 bases). Germline CDR1 reads MGHDK; CDR2 reads SYGVNS. Trimming took 3 bases from V and 2 from J, leaving 22 bases between them. This CDR3 contains 18 residues. The CDR3 DNA follows: TGTGCCAGCAGTGATCCTAAATTTGAGGGGGGGCCAAACTATGGCTACACCTTC. This sequence encodes CASSDPKFEGGPNYGYTF.

The chain uses TRBV11-2 and TRBJ1-2; D not resolved. Per germline, CDR1 SGHAT and CDR2 FQNNGV. The CDR3 consists of 11 residues. The V and J ends lost 1 base and 11 bases respectively, with 8 bases between them. The CDR3 loop reads CASSLASTYTF. DNA of the CDR3: TGTGCCAGCAGCTTAGCCTCCACTTACACCTTC.

The chain uses TRBV30 and TRBJ1-2; possibly TRBD1 for D (5 bases). Trimming stripped 3 bases from V and 3 bases from J, with 11 bases between. This CDR3 is 13 amino acids long. The V gene's germline CDR1 is GTSNPN and CDR2 SVGIG (reference sequence). DNA for the CDR3: TGTGCCTGGAGAGTGGGACGGTACTATGGCTACACCTTC. Its protein product is CAWRVGRYYGYTF.

This clone turned up a few times. The CDR3 bases are TGTGCCAGCAGCCCATACGGGATAAGCACTGAAGCTTTCTTT. The encoded protein is CASSPYGISTEAFF. The V and J genes are TRBV7-9 and TRBJ1-1, with D uncertain. The V end was cut by 5 bases, the J end by 4 bases, with 14 bases between. The CDR3 is 14 amino acids. Germline assignment: CDR1 SEHNR and CDR2 FQNEAQ (reference sequence). The whole variable domain, remainder taken from reference TRBV7-9 and TRBJ1-1, is DTGVSQNPRHKITKRGQNVTFRCDPISEHNRLYWYRQTLGQGPEFLTYFQNEAQLEKSRLLSDRFSAERPKGSFSTLEIQRTEQGDSAMYLCASSPYGISTEAFFGQGTRLTVV.

The chain recombines TRBV9 with TRBJ2-7; 8 bases are a match to TRBD1. Germline V gene data show CDR1 as SGDLS and CDR2 as YYNGEE. The J segment lost 4 bases and the V segment lost 2 bases, leaving 8 bases of the junction unmatched. This CDR3 is built from 15 residues. The CDR3 sequence: CASSVSGGYAYEQYF. Here the CDR3 DNA reads TGTGCCAGCAGCGTCTCAGGGGGCTATGCGTACGAGCAGTACTTC.

This clone is a singleton in its sample. The V and J genes are TRBV30 and TRBJ1-4; D not certain. Germline loops: CDR1 GTSNPN, CDR2 SVGIG (reference sequence). V lost 5 bases, J lost 7 bases, and 17 bases lay in between. This CDR3 is built from 14 residues. The CDR3 here is CAWGVYGSGEKLFF. The CDR3 nucleotides read TGTGCCTGGGGGGTGTATGGATCGGGTGAAAAACTGTTTTTT.

The J gene is TRBJ2-7, the V gene TRBV4-1; the D gene is possibly TRBD2 (5 bases). Trimming pared 2 bases from V and 7 bases from J, leaving 18 bases between. There are 15 residues in the CDR3. Germline-derived CDR1 and CDR2 are MGHRA and YSYEKL. The CDR3 sequence: CASSQSGSRVSEQYF. CDR3 nucleotide sequence: TGCGCCAGCAGCCAATCGGGATCCCGCGTCTCGGAGCAGTACTTC.

The genes are TRBV6-6 and TRBJ2-7; 7 bases fit TRBD1. From germline, CDR1 is MNHNY and CDR2 SVGAGI (reference sequence). The CDR3 has 14 residues. Trimming took 7 bases from V and 5 from J; bases not matched to a gene: 11. CDR3 nucleotides: TGTGCCAGCATCGATCCAGGGGGTTCTCACGAGCAGTACTTC. Amino acids: CASIDPGGSHEQYF.

This chain joins TRBV15 and TRBJ2-2; D is ambiguous. Germline V gene data show CDR1 as LNHNV and CDR2 as YYDKDF (reference sequence). There are 13 residues in the CDR3. V was pared by 4 bases and J by 1 base, with 4 bases between. CDR3 residues: CATSTMNTGELFF. In DNA form, the CDR3 reads TGTGCCACCAGCACCATGAACACCGGGGAGCTGTTTTTT.

The chain links TRBV19 to TRBJ1-1; unclear D gene. Germline-derived CDR1 and CDR2 are LNHDA and SQIVND (reference sequence). The CDR3 consists of 13 residues. Trimming removed 2 bases from V and 7 bases from J, with 11 bases in between. In nucleotides, the CDR3 is TGTGCCAGTAGTATATTCGGGGAGGGTGAAGCTTTCTTT. As protein: CASSIFGEGEAFF. The full variable domain, its missing parts supplied by reference TRBV19 and TRBJ1-1, is DGGITQSPKYLFRKEGQNVTLSCEQNLNHDAMYWYRQDPGQGLRLIYYSQIVNDFQKGDIAEGYSVSREKKESFPLTVTSAQKNPTAFYLCASSIFGEGEAFFGQGTRLTVV.

This chain links TRBV5-1 with TRBJ1-1; perhaps TRBD1 as D (5 bases). V lost 2 bases and J lost 2, with 10 bases in between. The CDR3 is made up of 14 amino acids. Germline assignment: CDR1 SGHRS and CDR2 YFSETQ. This CDR3 is CASSLTDTNTEAFF. CDR3 coding DNA: TGCGCCAGCAGCTTAACGGACACAAACACTGAAGCTTTCTTT.

The CDR3 loop reads CASSLVRGGAFF. CDR3 nucleotides: TGCGCCAGCAGCTTGGTCCGAGGCGGTGCGTTTTTT. The chain employs TRBV5-1 and TRBJ1-4; unclear D gene. The CDR3 has 12 amino acids. Germline assignment: CDR1 SGHRS and CDR2 YFSETQ. Deletions cut 0 bases from V and 16 bases from J, with 13 bases between.

The rearrangement links TRBV4-2 to TRBJ2-4; tentatively, D is TRBD2 (5 bases). CDR1 is LGHNA, CDR2 YNFKEQ, per germline. CDR3 length: 16 residues. The V end lost 4 bases, the J end lost 1 base, and 14 bases lay between the germline ends. The CDR3 DNA sequence: TGTGCCAGCAGCCTACTAGGGCCCCGGGCCAAAAACATTCAGTACTTC. Translation gives CASSLLGPRAKNIQYF.

The chain uses TRBV15 and TRBJ2-2, with D perhaps matching TRBD1 or TRBD2 (6 bases each). From germline, CDR1 is LNHNV and CDR2 YYDKDF (reference sequence). The CDR3 extends over 17 amino acids. The V end lost 1 base, the J end lost 4 bases, and 16 bases lay between the germline ends. The CDR3 here is CATSRGREQGGTGELFF. Written as DNA, the CDR3 is TGTGCCACCAGCAGAGGGCGCGAACAGGGAGGCACCGGGGAGCTGTTTTTT.

The V and J genes are TRBV4-3 and TRBJ1-4, with 8 nucleotides matching TRBD1. The CDR3 sequence is 15 residues long. Germline V gene sequence: CDR1 LGHNA, CDR2 YSLEER. V lost 2 bases, J lost 8 bases, and 7 bases stayed unmatched. The CDR3 reads CASSQWMDRAEKLFF. For the CDR3, the DNA is TGCGCCAGCAGCCAATGGATGGACAGGGCAGAAAAACTGTTTTTT.

To note about this clone: This same CDR3 is encoded by further DNA sequences in the sample. The genes are TRBV6-5 and TRBJ2-7; a possible D gene is TRBD2 (5 bases). The V gene lost 2 bases and the J gene lost 6 bases, with 8 bases spanning the gap. CDR1 is MNHEY and CDR2 is SVGAGI in the germline V gene. The CDR3 extends over 12 amino acids. CDR3 nucleotides: TGTGCCAGCAGTTACCGAGGGAGCGAGCAGTACTTC. Translating gives CASSYRGSEQYF.

The V gene is TRBV4-1, the J gene TRBJ1-5; D is possibly TRBD1 (5 bases). The CDR3 length is 17 residues. The germline CDR1 and CDR2 sequences are MGHRA and YSYEKL. Trimming shortened V by 0 bases and J by 11 bases, and 23 bases separated the two germline ends. CDR3 nucleotide sequence: TGCGCCAGCAGCCAAGATCGAGGATCTGGGACTTACGGGACCCAGCATTTT. Translation gives CASSQDRGSGTYGTQHF.

This chain connects TRBV7-2 to TRBJ1-5, with D possibly matching TRBD1 (5 bases). Germline CDR1 is SGHTA and CDR2 is FQGNSA. CDR3 size: 15 residues. V shed 2 bases and J shed 5 bases, with 13 bases lying between them. The chain's CDR3 is CASSLPQGRHQPQHF. The CDR3 coding sequence is TGTGCCAGCAGCTTACCCCAGGGCCGTCATCAGCCCCAGCATTTT.

The chain recombines TRBV4-2 with TRBJ1-4; D call uncertain. The CDR3 covers 15 residues. Looked up from germline, CDR1 is LGHNA and CDR2 is YNFKEQ. V was trimmed by 4 bases and J by 8 bases, leaving 17 bases between them. DNA for the CDR3: TGTGCCAGCAGCCCAGGTCGGGGAATGGGGGAAAAACTGTTTTTT. Translated, it gives CASSPGRGMGEKLFF.

V is TRBV10-2 and J is TRBJ1-1, with no clear D. Germline lookup yields CDR1 WSHSY and CDR2 SAAADI. The CDR3 spans 11 residues. Trimming removed 6 bases at V and 7 bases at J, with 9 bases between. The CDR3 loop is CASSPGNEAFF. In DNA, the CDR3 is TGCGCCAGCAGCCCAGGAAATGAAGCTTTCTTT.

The rearrangement links TRBV21-1 to TRBJ1-1; the tabulated D call, TRBD1, remains unverified against the DNA. TRBV21-1 is classified as a pseudogene. CDR3 size: 16 residues. Here the CDR3 reads CASSKCEQGSGTEAFF. DNA for the CDR3: TGTGCCAGCAGCAAATGCGAACAGGGGTCGGGGACTGAAGCTTTCTTT.

V is TRBV7-9 and J is TRBJ1-4; D possibly corresponds to TRBD1 (5 bases). The germline CDR1 and CDR2 sequences are SEHNR and FQNEAQ (reference sequence). Trimming shortened V by 6 bases and J by 0 bases, and 17 bases separated the two germline ends. The CDR3 runs to 17 residues. In DNA form, the CDR3 reads TGTGCCAGCAGTCCTTTTCCCCAGGGCTCAACTAATGAAAAACTGTTTTTT. Translation: CASSPFPQGSTNEKLFF.

Only one count was recorded for this clone. The gene calls are TRBV2 and TRBJ2-3; no reliable D call. Germline V gene data show CDR1 as SNHLY and CDR2 as FYNNEI. V was cut by 1 base and J by 5 bases, with 4 bases left in between. The CDR3 loop spans 12 amino acids. In DNA, the CDR3 is TGTGCCAGCAGTGAAGGGGAAGATACGCAGTATTTT. It translates to CASSEGEDTQYF. Supplemented by reference TRBV2 and TRBJ2-3, the full variable domain reads EPEVTQTPSHQVTQMGQEVILRCVPISNHLYFYWYRQILGQKVEFLVSFYNNEISEKSEIFDDQFSVERPDGSNFTLKIRSTKLEDSAMYFCASSEGEDTQYFGPGTRLTVL.

V and J are TRBV29-1 and TRBJ2-6, with 7 bases fitting TRBD1. The J segment lost 0 bases and the V segment lost 3 bases, leaving 8 bases of the junction unmatched. Germline CDR1 is SQVTM and CDR2 is ANQGSEA. This CDR3 has 17 residues. CDR3 sequence: CSVETGWLGSGANVLTF. The CDR3 DNA follows: TGCAGCGTTGAGACAGGGTGGTTAGGCTCTGGGGCCAACGTCCTGACTTTC.

This chain uses TRBV4-2 with TRBJ2-3; possibly TRBD1 for D (5 bases). The CDR3 has 14 residues. The V gene lost 1 base and the J gene lost 4 bases, with 9 bases spanning the gap. The germline CDR1 and CDR2 sequences are LGHNA and YNFKEQ. CDR3 sequence reads: CASSQGARADTQYF. The CDR3 nucleotides read TGTGCCAGCAGCCAAGGGGCCAGGGCAGATACGCAGTATTTT.